The T cell receptor (beta chain) under discussion was sequenced for a study of response to subunit inactivated influenza vaccine. TCRdb passed the RT-PCR reads through MiXCR, listing each CDR3 protein once. This sample has 700,000 to 800,000 distinct CDR3 sequences, with around a sixth found just once. Germline CDR1 and CDR2: DFQATT and SNEGSKA (reference sequence). The ends were cut back, 2 bases at V and 3 bases at J, with 13 bases in the middle. The length of the CDR3 is 14 residues. Study observations and caveats: It was suggested by the authors that few new T cells are recruited by each seasonal influenza vaccination.

This clonotype came up a few times. The antigen is unknown. The receptor was derived from a man aged 50-60 years who received an inactivated influenza vaccine. The sequencing here drew on PBMCs from blood, taken 4 to 6 days after vaccination. The V and J genes are TRBV20-1 and TRBJ2-5, with a possible D match to TRBD2 (6 bases). The CDR3 region is CSARPTSREETQYF. DNA of the CDR3: TGCAGTGCTAGACCCACTAGCCGGGAAGAGACCCAGTACTTC.